This T cell receptor beta chain was captured in a study of immune heterogeneity within non-small cell lung tumors. The authors used 550 to 750 ng of bulk tumor genomic DNA per sample as template. Each primary tumor yielded several biopsies, collected far apart from one another at surgery. The cohort was untreated, with newly diagnosed non-small cell lung cancer undergoing curative surgery. By share, this clonotype ranks as medium-sized. A multiplex PCR containing 32 V primers and 13 J primers was used to amplify TCR beta CDR3. TCRdb analysed the multiplex PCR reads with MiXCR anew, one entry per CDR3 protein. The sample contains 4,000 to 5,000 distinct CDR3 sequences, 25% to 40% of which appear only once. The germline CDR1 and CDR2 sequences are LNHDA and SQIVND (reference sequence). There are 15 residues in the CDR3. Between the trimmed V and J ends, which lost 5 bases and 0 bases, there was a span of 11 bases.

This clonotype originated in a woman in her forties or fifties with non-small cell lung cancer. This chain connects TRBV19 to TRBJ1-3; D is uncertain. Material for sequencing was lung tumor tissue. The CDR3 protein is CASSSGRISGNTIYF. The CDR3 coding sequence is TGTGCCAGTAGTTCCGGACGGATCTCTGGAAACACCATATATTTT.